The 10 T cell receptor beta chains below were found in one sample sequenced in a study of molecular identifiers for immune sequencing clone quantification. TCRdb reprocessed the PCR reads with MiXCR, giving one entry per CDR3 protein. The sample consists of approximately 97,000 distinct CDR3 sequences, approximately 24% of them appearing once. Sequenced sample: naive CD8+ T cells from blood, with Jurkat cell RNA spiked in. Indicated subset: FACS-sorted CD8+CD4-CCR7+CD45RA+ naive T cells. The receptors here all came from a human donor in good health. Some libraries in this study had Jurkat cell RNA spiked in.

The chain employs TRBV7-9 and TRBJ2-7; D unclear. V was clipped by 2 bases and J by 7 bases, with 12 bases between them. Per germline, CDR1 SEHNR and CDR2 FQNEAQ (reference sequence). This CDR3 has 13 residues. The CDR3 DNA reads TGTGCCAGCAGCTTACTGCAGTTTGCAGAGCAGTACTTC. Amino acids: CASSLLQFAEQYF.

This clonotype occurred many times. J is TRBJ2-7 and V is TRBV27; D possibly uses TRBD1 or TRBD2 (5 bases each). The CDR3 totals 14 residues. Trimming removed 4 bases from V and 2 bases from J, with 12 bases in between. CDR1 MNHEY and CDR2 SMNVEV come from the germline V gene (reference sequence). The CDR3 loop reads CASSSGTPAYEQYF. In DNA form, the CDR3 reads TGTGCCAGCAGTTCTGGGACCCCTGCCTACGAGCAGTACTTC.

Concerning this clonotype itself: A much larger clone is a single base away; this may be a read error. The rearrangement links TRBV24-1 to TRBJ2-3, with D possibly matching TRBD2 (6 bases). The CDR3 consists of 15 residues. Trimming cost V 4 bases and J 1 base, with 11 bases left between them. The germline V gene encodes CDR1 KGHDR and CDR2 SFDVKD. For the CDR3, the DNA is TGTGCCACCAGTGACATGGGGGGAGGCACAGATACGCAGTATTTT. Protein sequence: CATSDMGGGTDTQYF.

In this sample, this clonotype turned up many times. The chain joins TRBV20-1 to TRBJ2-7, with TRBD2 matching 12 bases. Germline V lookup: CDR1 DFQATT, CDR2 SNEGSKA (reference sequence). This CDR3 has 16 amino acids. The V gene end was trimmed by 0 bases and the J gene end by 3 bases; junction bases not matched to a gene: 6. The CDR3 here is CSARDVRTSGIYEQYF. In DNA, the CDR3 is TGCAGTGCTAGAGATGTTAGGACTAGCGGGATCTACGAGCAGTACTTC.

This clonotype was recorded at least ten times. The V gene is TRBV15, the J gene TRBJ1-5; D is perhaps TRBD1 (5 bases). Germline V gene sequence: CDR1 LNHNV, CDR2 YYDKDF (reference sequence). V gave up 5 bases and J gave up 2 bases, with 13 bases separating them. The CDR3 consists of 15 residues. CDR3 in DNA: TGTGCCACCAGCTCTACGGGGGGGGGCAATCAGCCCCAGCATTTT. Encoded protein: CATSSTGGGNQPQHF. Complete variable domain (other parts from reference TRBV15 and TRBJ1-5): DAMVIQNPRYQVTQFGKPVTLSCSQTLNHNVMYWYQQKSSQAPKLLFHYYDKDFNNEADTPDNFQSRRPNTSFCFLDIRSPGLGDTAMYLCATSSTGGGNQPQHFGDGTRLSIL.

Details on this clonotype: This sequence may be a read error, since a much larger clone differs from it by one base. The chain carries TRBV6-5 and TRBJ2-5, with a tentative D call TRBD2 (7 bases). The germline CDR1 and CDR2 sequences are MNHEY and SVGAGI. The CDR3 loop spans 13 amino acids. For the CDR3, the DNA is TGTGCCAGCGGTTACCGGGGGGCGGAGACCCAGTACTTC. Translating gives CASGYRGAETQYF.

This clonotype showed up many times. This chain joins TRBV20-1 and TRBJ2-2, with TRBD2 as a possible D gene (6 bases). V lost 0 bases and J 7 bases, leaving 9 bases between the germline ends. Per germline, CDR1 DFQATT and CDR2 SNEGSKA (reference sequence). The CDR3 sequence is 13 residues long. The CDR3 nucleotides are TGCAGTGCTAGAGATCGGCGGGGCGGGGAGCTGTTTTTT. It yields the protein CSARDRRGGELFF.

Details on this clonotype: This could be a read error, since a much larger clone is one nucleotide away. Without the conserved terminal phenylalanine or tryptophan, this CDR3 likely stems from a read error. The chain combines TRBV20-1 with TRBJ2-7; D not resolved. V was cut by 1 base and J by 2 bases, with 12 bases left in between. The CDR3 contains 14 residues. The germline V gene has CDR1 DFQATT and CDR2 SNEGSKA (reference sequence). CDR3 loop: CSARGQASPYEQYS. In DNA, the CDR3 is TGCAGTGCTAGAGGTCAGGCGAGTCCCTACGAGCAGTACTCC.

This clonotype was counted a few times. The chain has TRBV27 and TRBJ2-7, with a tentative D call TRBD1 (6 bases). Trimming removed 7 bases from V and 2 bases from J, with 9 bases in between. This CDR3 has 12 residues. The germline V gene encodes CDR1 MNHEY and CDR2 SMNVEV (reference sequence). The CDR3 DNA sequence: TGTGCCAGCATGGACAGTCCCTACGAGCAGTACTTC. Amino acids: CASMDSPYEQYF.

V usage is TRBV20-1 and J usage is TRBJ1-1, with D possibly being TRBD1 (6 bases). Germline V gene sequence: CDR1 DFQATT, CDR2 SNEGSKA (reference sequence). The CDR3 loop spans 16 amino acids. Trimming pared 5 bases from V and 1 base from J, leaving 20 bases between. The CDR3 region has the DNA TGCAGTGCTGACCGACCGCCCGGACAGTCGAACACTGAAGCTTTCTTT. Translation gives CSADRPPGQSNTEAFF.